These 4 T cell receptor beta chains were sequenced from one sample in a study of blood T cell repertoires in COVID-19. Sequenced by immunoSEQ multiplex PCR; TCRdb stores in-frame clones only, minus some. Here the sample spans about 55,000 clones, 90% being singletons. Sample: peripheral blood. These receptors came from a man aged 35 to 55 with acute or convalescent COVID-19.

This sequence joins TRBV3-1 (or the pseudogene TRBV3-2) and TRBJ2-1; 13 bases match TRBD2. The CDR3 is made up of 18 amino acids. After removal of 3 bases from V and 6 bases from J, the junction contained 11 bases not matched to a gene. Germline V gives CDR1 LGHDT, CDR2 YNNKEL (reference sequence). The CDR3 is CASSHLLMGLAGSNEQFF. DNA for the CDR3: TGTGCCAGCAGCCACCTGCTTATGGGACTAGCGGGAAGCAATGAGCAGTTCTTC.

The chain has TRBV5-1 and TRBJ2-1, with a weak D call TRBD2 (6 bases). Looked up from germline, CDR1 is SGHRS and CDR2 is YFSETQ. The CDR3 has 14 residues. Trimming shortened V by 0 bases and J by 7 bases, and 11 bases separated the two germline ends. In DNA form, the CDR3 reads TGCGCCAGCAGCTTGGAACTAGCTCGAAATGAGCAGTTCTTC. It encodes CASSLELARNEQFF. Complete variable domain (other parts from reference TRBV5-1 and TRBJ2-1): KAGVTQTPRYLIKTRGQQVTLSCSPISGHRSVSWYQQTPGQGLQFLFEYFSETQRNKGNFPGRFSGRQFSNSRSEMNVSTLELGDSALYLCASSLELARNEQFFGPGTRLTVL.

The chain carries TRBV5-1 and TRBJ2-5; D is possibly TRBD2 (6 bases). CDR3 length: 13 amino acids. Looked up from germline, CDR1 is SGHRS and CDR2 is YFSETQ. V lost 5 bases and J 1 base, leaving 9 bases between the germline ends. The CDR3 bases are TGCGCCAGCAGGAGGACTATCCAAGAGACCCAGTACTTC. Translating it yields CASRRTIQETQYF.

This chain links TRBV4-1 with TRBJ2-1; 9 bases fit TRBD2. The CDR3 consists of 15 residues. From germline, CDR1 is MGHRA and CDR2 YSYEKL. Trimming at V came to 2 bases and at J to 7 bases, leaving 6 bases not matched to a gene. CDR3 bases: TGCGCCAGCAGCCAATCACGGACTAGCGCGAATGAGCAGTTCTTC. This sequence encodes CASSQSRTSANEQFF.